Listed here are 26 T cell receptor beta chains from one sample, sequenced in a study of long-term antiretroviral therapy in people with HIV (dated by TCRdb to 2021 to 2024). Sequencing of the TRB variable region was done with the immunoSEQ hsTCRB v3.0 assay at survey level resolution. Drawn from immuneACCESS, this table holds only the in-frame rearrangements with V and J called that TCRdb kept. Clones are partly lost; checked studies trace under half to an unresolved V gene and leave the rest unexplained. Counted in this sample were about 24,000 clones; roughly 86% of them appeared once. The ten largest clones take up about 5.6% of the sample. The sequenced sample was unsorted PBMCs, obtained 4.4 years after starting antiretroviral therapy. The receptors come from a man in his thirties or forties with HIV.

The rearrangement uses TRBV6-5 and TRBJ1-1; 7 nucleotides align to TRBD1. The CDR3 runs 14 residues. The junction had 15 bases not matched to a gene; V was cut back by 6 bases and J by 11 bases. Germline V gene lookup returns CDR1 MNHEY and CDR2 SVGAGI. CDR3 in DNA: TGTGCCAGCAGGGGTGATCCCGGGCAGGGGGGTGCTTTCTTT. Translation gives CASRGDPGQGGAFF.

The chain carries TRBV27 and TRBJ2-5; D gene uncertain. V lost 1 base, J lost 0 bases, and 6 bases lay in between. Germline values: CDR1 MNHEY, CDR2 SMNVEV (reference sequence). The CDR3 loop spans 14 amino acids. CDR3 sequence (DNA): TGTGCCAGCAGTTTATATGGGAACCAAGAGACCCAGTACTTC. As protein: CASSLYGNQETQYF.

CDR3 sequence reads: CASRLGIKGDRGNSPLHF. In DNA form, the CDR3 reads TGTGCAAGTCGCTTAGGCATCAAGGGGGACAGGGGAAATTCACCCCTCCACTTT. J is TRBJ1-6 and V is TRBV12-2; TRBD1, the D gene given by the table, was not confirmed from the DNA. TRBV12-2 is flagged as a pseudogene. The length of the CDR3 is 18 residues.

V and J are TRBV28 and TRBJ2-7; 7 bases agree with TRBD1. In germline, CDR1 is MDHEN, CDR2 SYDVKM. V lost 8 bases to trimming and J lost 2 bases; unmatched junction nucleotides: 9. The length of the CDR3 is 14 residues. The CDR3 is CASFPTGNTYEQYF. The CDR3 DNA is TGTGCCAGCTTCCCGACAGGGAATACCTACGAGCAGTACTTC.

The J gene is TRBJ2-2, the V gene TRBV5-1; the match to TRBD1 covers 7 bases. Looked up from germline, CDR1 is SGHRS and CDR2 is YFSETQ. The CDR3 contains 16 residues. The junction had 12 bases not matched to a gene; V was cut back by 3 bases and J by 7 bases. The CDR3 protein is CASSSTPGGWDGELFF. CDR3 in DNA: TGCGCCAGCAGCTCAACCCCAGGGGGATGGGACGGGGAGCTGTTTTTT.

The chain is built from TRBV19 and TRBJ2-6; D gene unclear. Trimming shortened V by 4 bases and J by 6 bases, and 4 bases separated the two germline ends. Germline V gene data show CDR1 as LNHDA and CDR2 as SQIVND (reference sequence). This CDR3 comprises 12 residues. CDR3 sequence reads: CASSSLANVLTF. CDR3 DNA sequence: TGTGCCAGTAGTAGTCTGGCCAACGTCCTGACTTTC.

The genes are TRBV19 and TRBJ2-1; 12 positions agree with TRBD2. Per the germline V gene, CDR1 is LNHDA and CDR2 is SQIVND (reference sequence). The V and J ends lost 1 base and 6 bases, in that order; junction bases with no gene match: 4. The CDR3 runs 16 residues. This CDR3 is CASSIGLAGDSNEQFF. The CDR3 DNA is TGTGCCAGTAGTATAGGACTAGCGGGAGATTCCAATGAGCAGTTCTTC.

The J gene is TRBJ2-1, the V gene TRBV10-2, with D unclear. V was shortened by 7 bases and J by 6 bases, with 10 bases between the two germline ends. The germline CDR1 and CDR2 sequences are WSHSY and SAAADI. The length of the CDR3 is 12 residues. The CDR3 nucleotides read TGCGCCAGCATGTTCATTGGCAATGAGCAGTTCTTC. Translated, it gives CASMFIGNEQFF.

The genes are TRBV6-1 and TRBJ1-5; 7 bases map to TRBD1. The CDR3 extends over 18 amino acids. The germline V gene encodes CDR1 MNHNS and CDR2 SASEGT. Losses at the gene ends were 3 bases for V and 2 bases for J; bases not matched to a gene: 13. CDR3 loop: CASSDPQGFLRGNQPQHF. CDR3 DNA sequence: TGTGCCAGCAGTGACCCACAGGGGTTTCTGAGGGGCAATCAGCCCCAGCATTTT.

V and J are TRBV5-4 and TRBJ1-1; D is possibly TRBD1 (5 bases). CDR3 length equals 15 residues. Trimming removed 3 bases from V and 0 bases from J, with 12 bases in between. Germline V lookup: CDR1 SGHNT, CDR2 YYREEE (reference sequence). In DNA form, the CDR3 reads TGTGCCAGCAGCTGGGGACCGGCCGTGAACACTGAAGCTTTCTTT. It encodes CASSWGPAVNTEAFF.

V gene TRBV5-1 combines with J gene TRBJ2-3, with unresolved D. With 0 bases removed from V and 6 bases from J, the gap between germline ends came to 8 bases. The V gene's germline CDR1 is SGHRS and CDR2 YFSETQ. The CDR3 runs to 13 residues. Here the CDR3 reads CASSLAPGDTQYF. CDR3 DNA: TGCGCCAGCAGCTTGGCCCCCGGGGATACGCAGTATTTT.

This chain uses TRBV11-2 with TRBJ1-5; TRBD1 agrees at 9 bases. The CDR3 covers 17 residues. CDR1 and CDR2 (germline): SGHAT, FQNNGV. The V and J ends lost 5 bases and 4 bases, in that order; junction bases with no gene match: 12. CDR3 residues: CASSHGTGTGKNQPQHF. In DNA, the CDR3 is TGTGCCAGCAGCCACGGGACCGGGACAGGGAAAAATCAGCCCCAGCATTTT.

The V and J genes are TRBV11-2 and TRBJ1-5; TRBD1 matches 7 bases. CDR1 and CDR2 from the germline V gene are SGHAT and FQNNGV. V lost 3 bases, J lost 2 bases, and 4 bases stayed unmatched. The CDR3 loop spans 15 amino acids. CDR3 nucleotide sequence: TGTGCCAGCAGCTTTGGTACAGGGGGCAATCAGCCCCAGCATTTT. Residues: CASSFGTGGNQPQHF.

V and J are TRBV6-5 and TRBJ1-2; 7 bases are a match to TRBD1. The V gene's germline CDR1 is MNHEY and CDR2 SVGAGI. Unmatched junction bases numbered 2, after V lost 0 bases and J lost 7 bases. The CDR3 runs to 13 residues. CDR3 bases: TGTGCCAGCAGTTACTCCCACAGGGGTGGCTACACCTTC. Translation: CASSYSHRGGYTF.

This chain links TRBV5-8 with TRBJ2-7; 9 bases fit TRBD1. CDR3 size: 15 residues. V lost 3 bases and J lost 7; bases outside the gene matches: 11. The germline V gene encodes CDR1 SGHTS and CDR2 YDEGEE. The CDR3 spells CASSSQGQGLREQYF. CDR3 nucleotides: TGTGCCAGCAGCTCGCAGGGACAGGGTCTACGAGAGCAGTACTTC.

The chain couples TRBV13 to TRBJ1-1; 9 positions match TRBD1. Germline CDR1 reads PRHDT; CDR2 reads FYEKMQ (reference sequence). J was trimmed by 5 bases and V by 8 bases; bases with no gene match: 6. The CDR3 length is 13 residues. The CDR3 region has the DNA TGTGCCAGCGGAACAGGGGGCTTTACTGAAGCTTTCTTT. It encodes CASGTGGFTEAFF. Full variable domain (outside the CDR3, taken from reference TRBV13 and TRBJ1-1): AAGVIQSPRHLIKEKRETATLKCYPIPRHDTVYWYQQGPGQDPQFLISFYEKMQSDKGSIPDRFSAQQFSDYHSELNMSSLELGDSALYFCASGTGGFTEAFFGQGTRLTVV.

V and J are TRBV5-4 and TRBJ2-7; 7 bases fit TRBD1. V trimming: 0 bases; J trimming: 0 bases; junction bases outside the gene matches: 3. Germline CDR1 reads SGHNT; CDR2 reads YYREEE (reference sequence). The CDR3 covers 15 residues. This CDR3 reads CASSLGQGGSYEQYF. The CDR3 bases are TGTGCCAGCAGCTTGGGACAGGGCGGCTCCTACGAGCAGTACTTC.

This rearrangement joins TRBV7-9 to TRBJ1-2; 10 nucleotides match TRBD1. V lost 5 bases, J lost 4 bases, and 7 bases stayed unmatched. The CDR3 covers 15 residues. CDR1 and CDR2 (germline): SEHNR, FQNEAQ (reference sequence). CDR3 nucleotide sequence: TGTGCCAGCAGCCTAACCGGGACAGGGGTCTATGGCTACACCTTC. It is translated as CASSLTGTGVYGYTF.

The V gene is TRBV14, the J gene TRBJ2-1; perhaps TRBD2 as D (5 bases). Looked up from germline, CDR1 is SGHDN and CDR2 is FVKESK. CDR3 size: 13 residues. Trimming pared 0 bases from V and 7 bases from J, leaving 7 bases between. The CDR3: CASSQELGNEQFF. Here the CDR3 DNA reads TGTGCCAGCAGCCAAGAACTAGGAAATGAGCAGTTCTTC.

This clone appeared once. The CDR3 reads CASSHRQGMDSGNTIYF. The CDR3 DNA follows: TGTGCCAGCAGTCATAGACAGGGGATGGATTCTGGAAACACCATATATTTT. The chain uses TRBV7-2 and TRBJ1-3, with 8 bases fitting TRBD1. The CDR3 extends over 17 amino acids. J lost 1 base, V lost 6 bases, and 11 bases had no gene match. CDR1 and CDR2 (germline): SGHTA, FQGNSA.

The gene calls are TRBV19 and TRBJ2-7; D may be TRBD2 (5 bases). Trimming stripped 5 bases from V and 0 bases from J, with 11 bases between. Germline V gene data show CDR1 as LNHDA and CDR2 as SQIVND (reference sequence). The CDR3 has 14 amino acids. CDR3 region: CASSVSVSSYEQYF. The CDR3 region has the DNA TGTGCCAGTAGTGTTAGCGTGAGCTCCTACGAGCAGTACTTC.

V and J are TRBV6-6 and TRBJ2-7, with 9 bases fitting TRBD1. The CDR3 runs 15 residues. The V gene's germline CDR1 is MNHNY and CDR2 SVGAGI (reference sequence). Trimming took 2 bases from V and 5 from J; bases not matched to a gene: 7. The CDR3 is CASSYLGTGKDEQYF. The CDR3 DNA reads TGTGCCAGCAGTTACCTAGGGACAGGGAAAGACGAGCAGTACTTC.

This clone was detected only once. This sequence joins TRBV2 and TRBJ1-2; 10 nucleotides align to TRBD1. The CDR3 is 14 amino acids. J gave up 4 bases and V 3 bases, and 2 bases lay outside the gene matches. Germline CDR1 SNHLY, CDR2 FYNNEI. The CDR3 reads CASSDGQGGYGYTF. The CDR3 bases are TGTGCCAGCAGTGATGGACAGGGGGGCTATGGCTACACCTTC.

The rearrangement links TRBV7-6 to TRBJ1-1; no reliable D call. The V and J ends lost 2 bases and 8 bases respectively, with 12 bases between them. Per the germline V gene, CDR1 is SGHVS and CDR2 is FNYEAQ. CDR3 length: 13 amino acids. The CDR3 coding sequence is TGTGCCAGCAGCTTAAAGTTGGGCGGGGAAGCTTTCTTT. Amino acid sequence: CASSLKLGGEAFF.

The DNA of the CDR3 is TGTGCCAGCAGCTTAGGGGGGACAGAACCCACCTACGAGCAGTACTTC. As protein: CASSLGGTEPTYEQYF. This chain links TRBV7-8 with TRBJ2-7, with 7 positions matching TRBD1. V shed 1 base, J shed 2 bases, and the junction held 8 bases outside the gene matches. CDR1 is SGHVS, CDR2 FQNEAQ, per germline. The CDR3 runs 16 residues. The full variable domain, in which reference TRBV7-8 and TRBJ2-7 provide the parts outside the CDR3, is GAGVSQSPRYKVAKRGQDVALRCDPISGHVSLFWYQQALGQGPEFLTYFQNEAQLDKSGLPSDRFFAERPEGSVSTLKIQRTQQEDSAVYLCASSLGGTEPTYEQYFGPGTRLTVT.

This clone occurred once. The V and J genes are TRBV5-4 and TRBJ2-5, with 12 bases fitting TRBD2. The ends lost 0 bases at V and 2 bases at J; junction bases unmatched: 2. Germline V CDR1 and CDR2: SGHNT, YYREEE (reference sequence). This CDR3 region has 16 residues. The CDR3 spells CASSLELAGGQETQYF. In DNA form, the CDR3 reads TGTGCCAGCAGCTTGGAGCTAGCGGGGGGGCAAGAGACCCAGTACTTC.